This T cell receptor beta chain stems from a study of Ad26.COV2.S vaccination and SARS-CoV-2 variants. The overall study: Recipients of Ad26.COV2.S got it intramuscularly, once or twice 56 days apart. Whole-study findings and limits: Vaccine and placebo recipients had similar non-spike TCR breadth.

From germline, CDR1 is LGHNT and CDR2 FRNRAP. CDR3 size: 12 residues. The V end was cut by 6 bases, the J end by 2 bases, with 8 bases between. TCRdb's copy holds only in-frame clones and misses some; the assay was immunoSEQ multiplex PCR. The sample lists about 400,000 clones, roughly 85% seen once, with just under 7.5% in the top ten. Treatment: over 15 received Ad26.COV2.S at low or high dose, single or two shots; roughly five received placebo; per-sample allocation not given. Day 63 following the first vaccine or placebo injection was when the samples were taken. An Ad26 vector expressing Wuhan-strain SARS-CoV-2 spike constituted the vaccine. A remark on this clone: Its specificity is not known.

The material was peripheral blood, obtained in a trial of Ad26.COV2.S vaccine versus placebo. This receptor was obtained from a person between 18 and 60 years old who received the Ad26.COV2.S COVID-19 vaccine or a placebo. This chain connects TRBV12-5 to TRBJ2-7; D uncertain. CDR3 DNA: TGTGCTAGTGGGAAGGAACCCTACGAGCAGTACTTC. It specifies CASGKEPYEQYF.